This T cell receptor beta chain was recorded in a study of blood T cells in healthy people across ages. Notes on the study in general: Relative to aged donors, long-lived donors carried more naive CD4+ cells and displayed higher diversity.

Turning to this clonotype: Its antigen is unknown.

The CDR3 is 15 amino acids. CDR1 and CDR2 from the germline V gene are SGHRS and YFSETQ. Trimming removed 0 bases at V and 8 bases at J, with 15 bases between. Alongside a J-beta primer mix, a sample-barcoded 5' primer served in a second PCR lasting roughly 6 to 12 cycles. TCRdb used MiXCR to reprocess the 5' RACE reads, holding one entry per CDR3 protein. The top ten clones hold 20% to 25% of a sample with around 600,000 distinct CDR3 sequences, about 45% of them seen once. The V and J genes are TRBV5-1 and TRBJ2-1, with D possibly TRBD2 on 6 matching bases. The receptor was derived from an elderly man in good health. Material: blood. The DNA of the CDR3 is TGCGCCAGCAGCTTGGAGAGGACTATAATCCATGAGCAGTTCTTC. Protein: CASSLERTIIHEQFF.